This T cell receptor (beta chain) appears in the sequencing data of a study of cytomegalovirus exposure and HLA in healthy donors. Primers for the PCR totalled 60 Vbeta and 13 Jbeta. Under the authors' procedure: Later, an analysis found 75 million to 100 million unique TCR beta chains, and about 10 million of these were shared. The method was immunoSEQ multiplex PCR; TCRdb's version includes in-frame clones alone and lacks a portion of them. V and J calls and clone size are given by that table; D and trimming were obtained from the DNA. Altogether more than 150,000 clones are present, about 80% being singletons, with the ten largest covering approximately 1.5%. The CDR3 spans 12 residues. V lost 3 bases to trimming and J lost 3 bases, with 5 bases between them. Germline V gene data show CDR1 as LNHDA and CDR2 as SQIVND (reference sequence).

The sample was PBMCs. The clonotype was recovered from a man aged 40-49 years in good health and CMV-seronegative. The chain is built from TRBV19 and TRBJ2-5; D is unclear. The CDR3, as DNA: TGTGCCAGTAGTATGAACAAAGAGACCCAGTACTTC. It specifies CASSMNKETQYF.